This TCR beta chain appears in the sequencing data of a study of technical replicates of blood from a handful of donors. Germline assignment: CDR1 MNHNY and CDR2 SVGAGI (reference sequence). The V end was cut by 2 bases, the J end by 2 bases, with 3 bases between. The length of the CDR3 is 12 residues. Sequenced by immunoSEQ multiplex PCR; TCRdb stores in-frame clones only, minus some. Of over 50,000 clones in the sample, 94% are singletons; the top ten hold 0.22%. The chain is built from TRBV6-6 and TRBJ1-1; no clear D. Source material: T cells isolated from PBMCs. The clonotype comes from a human donor in good health. This CDR3 is CASSYLNTEAFF. CDR3 nucleotides: TGTGCCAGCAGTTACCTCAACACTGAAGCTTTCTTT.